This TCR beta chain was found in a study of early T cells in non-severe SARS-CoV-2 infection. Overall study: Chains stayed unpaired after sequencing of bulk RNA from unsorted whole blood.

Individual cDNA molecules each received unique molecular identifiers attached to them. Each CDR3 protein is one row after TCRdb ran MiXCR on the 5' RACE reads. Of about 30,000 distinct CDR3 sequences in the sample, roughly 6.6% were seen once. Whole-study results and caveats: Clonotype matching in VDJdb favored anti-spike CD8 responses and did not capture private and CD4 specificities.

This clonotype was recorded many times. Its antigen is currently unknown. Trimming pared 0 bases from V and 4 bases from J, leaving 7 bases between. This CDR3 comprises 15 residues. Germline loops: CDR1 LGHDT, CDR2 YNNKEL (reference sequence). This chain connects TRBV3-1 to TRBJ2-6; D gene ambiguous. This TCR derives from an adult who was a healthcare worker with PCR-confirmed SARS-CoV-2 infection or an uninfected control (not recorded which). The sample comprised whole blood. CDR3 nucleotide sequence: TGTGCCAGCAGCCAAGATCGACAAGGGGCCAACGTCCTGACTTTC. Residues: CASSQDRQGANVLTF.